This TCR beta chain was observed in a study of radiotherapy plus CTLA-4 blockade in lung cancer listed by TCRdb under 2018. Notes on the research overall: Among the enrolled patients, 15% to 20% had an objective response, and approximately 33% reached disease control. General findings and caveats noted by the study authors: TCR clones derived from tumors expanded in peripheral blood after treatment with radiotherapy and ipilimumab. The strongest predictors of response were reported to be early dynamic shifts in blood T cell clones along with a rise in serum interferon-beta following radiation.

Counted from cysteine to phenylalanine, this CDR3 has 18 amino acids. Just the 54-base CDR3 DNA is kept, in frame starting at base 1. V is shortened by 5 bases, J by 1 base, and the region joining them spans 21 bases. From the germline V gene (reference sequence), CDR1 is SEHNR and CDR2 is FQNEAQ. Focal radiation therapy combined with CTLA-4 blockade (ipilimumab) was tested in patients with chemo-refractory metastatic non-small-cell lung cancer. Details on this clone: The antigen this receptor binds is unknown. No clone much larger than this one lies a single base away; base qualities are absent.

Libraries were prepared through the immunoSEQ multiplex PCR assay. TCRdb obtained this table from immuneACCESS and retained in-frame rearrangements with V and J assigned. These tables miss some clones; where compared with another copy, unresolved V genes account for less than half of the shortfall, and the remainder is unexplained. In all, the sample holds tens of thousands of clones, and around 80% of those were seen once. Of the sample, over 7.5% falls within the top ten clones. This TCR was sampled from a human donor with non-small cell lung cancer who had a complete response to radiotherapy plus ipilimumab. This chain joins TRBV7-9 to TRBJ2-1, with a weak D call of TRBD1 (6 bases match). The sequenced sample was peripheral blood, obtained from a patient treated with radiotherapy plus ipilimumab. The nucleotide sequence is given as TGTGCCAGCAGCCCTAGTGCTTTTCAGGGGAGATCCTACAATGAGCAGTTCTTC. Translated, this is CASSPSAFQGRSYNEQFF.